This T cell receptor (beta chain) was obtained from a study of immune cell composition in non-small cell lung cancer. Libraries were prepared by immunoSEQ multiplex PCR; TCRdb keeps only in-frame clonotypes and omits some of them. The repertoire has about 2,300 clones, roughly 81% of them found once; the top ten carry 6.5% to 9%. In germline, CDR1 is SNHLY, CDR2 FYNNEI. J lost 3 bases, V lost 5 bases, and 4 bases had no gene match. CDR3 length: 15 amino acids. This receptor was taken from a human donor with non-small cell lung cancer. The rearrangement links TRBV2 to TRBJ2-2; 9 bases map to TRBD1. Source material: lung tumor tissue. Here the CDR3 reads CASSRQGGDTGELFF. DNA of the CDR3: TGTGCCAGCAGTAGACAGGGGGGGGACACCGGGGAGCTGTTTTTT.